The text below deals with one T cell receptor beta chain. The antigen is undetermined. Trimming stripped 4 bases from V and 7 bases from J, with 10 bases between. The CDR3 sequence is 13 residues long. The germline V gene has CDR1 KGHDR and CDR2 SFDVKD. Cells were stimulated with overlapping HIV-1 Gag 15-mer peptides. CD40L-negative CD69-negative CD45RO-high memory CD4+ T cells were sorted as populations depleted of antigen-responding cells. This was the immunoSEQ version 4 assay in survey mode. Here immunoSEQ multiplex PCR was the method, and the copy in TCRdb shows in-frame clones only, minus some. Of 30,000 to 45,000 clones listed, around 85% were seen once; the top ten hold around 5.9%. This sample is drawn from a study of persistence of HIV-infected CD4 T cells.

This receptor was obtained from an adult with HIV. The donor label of this sample is uncertain. This chain links TRBV24-1 with TRBJ2-1; D is unclear. The material was cultured CD4+ T cells from PBMCs, obtained from a patient who received antiretroviral therapy. The CDR3 reads CATSDLDANEQFF. The CDR3 DNA is TGTGCCACCAGTGACCTGGACGCAAATGAGCAGTTCTTC.